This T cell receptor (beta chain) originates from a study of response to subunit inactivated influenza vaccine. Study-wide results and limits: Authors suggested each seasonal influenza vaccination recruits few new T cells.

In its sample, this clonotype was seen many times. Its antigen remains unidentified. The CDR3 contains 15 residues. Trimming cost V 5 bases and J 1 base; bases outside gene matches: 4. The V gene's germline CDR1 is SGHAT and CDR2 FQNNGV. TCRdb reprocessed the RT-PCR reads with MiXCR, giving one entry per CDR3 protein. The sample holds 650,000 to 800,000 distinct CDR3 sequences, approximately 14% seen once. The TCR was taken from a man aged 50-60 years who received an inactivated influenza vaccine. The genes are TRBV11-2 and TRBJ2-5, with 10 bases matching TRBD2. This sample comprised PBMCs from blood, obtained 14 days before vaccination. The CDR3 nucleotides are TGTGCCAGCAGCATTTCTAGCGGGAGCCAAGAGACCCAGTACTTC. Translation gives CASSISSGSQETQYF.